This TCR beta chain derives from a study of OX40 agonist ivuxolimab in advanced cancers. There are 13 residues in the CDR3. The ends were cut back, 1 base at V and 3 bases at J, with 10 bases in the middle. In germline, CDR1 is SQVTM, CDR2 ANQGSEA. TCRdb's table, derived via immunoSEQ multiplex PCR, lists solely in-frame clones and lacks some. The data contain about 56,000 clones, around 90% of them seen just once; the ten biggest clones take up around a quarter. The chain uses TRBV29-1 and TRBJ2-7; the D is unclear. The specimen was CD4+ or CD8+ T cells sorted from blood, collected in a trial of the OX40 agonist ivuxolimab. This sequence was found in an adult with an advanced solid tumor such as melanoma, head and neck, liver or kidney cancer. As DNA, the CDR3 is TGCAGCGTTGAAGGTACGGCGGACTACGAGCAGTACTTC. Translating it yields CSVEGTADYEQYF.